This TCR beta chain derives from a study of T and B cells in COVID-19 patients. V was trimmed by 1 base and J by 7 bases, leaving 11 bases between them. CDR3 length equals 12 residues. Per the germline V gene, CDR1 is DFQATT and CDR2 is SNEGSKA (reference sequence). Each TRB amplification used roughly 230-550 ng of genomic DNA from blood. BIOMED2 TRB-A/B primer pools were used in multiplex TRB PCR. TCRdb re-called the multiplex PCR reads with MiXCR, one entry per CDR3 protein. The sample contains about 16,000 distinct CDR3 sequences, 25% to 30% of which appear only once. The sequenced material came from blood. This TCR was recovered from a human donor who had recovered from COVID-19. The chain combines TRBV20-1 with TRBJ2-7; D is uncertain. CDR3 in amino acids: CSARVGGWEQYF. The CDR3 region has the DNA TGCAGTGCTAGAGTTGGTGGCTGGGAGCAGTACTTC.